The entry below describes one T cell receptor (beta chain). This specimen comes from a study of blood T cell repertoires in COVID-19. The protocol was immunoSEQ multiplex PCR, while the TCRdb copy is restricted to in-frame clones and leaves out a portion. The sample holds more than 90,000 clones, approximately 89% seen once. This CDR3 contains 14 residues. Trimming took 6 bases from V and 4 from J; bases not matched to a gene: 6. Germline V gene lookup returns CDR1 SEHNR and CDR2 FQNEAQ (reference sequence). Sequences were obtained from peripheral blood. This sequence originates from a man aged 40-49 years with acute or convalescent COVID-19. The chain links TRBV7-9 to TRBJ1-3; 7 bases are shared with TRBD1. CDR3 amino acids: CASSSDRDGNTIYF. The DNA of the CDR3 is TGTGCCAGCAGTTCCGACAGGGACGGAAACACCATATATTTT.